This passage covers 10 T cell receptor beta chains from one sample sequenced in a study of T cells in Graves' hyperthyroidism and ophthalmopathy. The source material, RNA transcripts, was used to amplify TCR beta CDR3 regions. HTBI primers drove first-round RT-PCR of the TCR CDR3. TCRdb itself ran the multiplex PCR reads through MiXCR, one entry per CDR3 protein. Here the sample spans hundreds of thousands of distinct CDR3 sequences, 16% being singletons. Sequenced: blood. Receptors were obtained from a woman between 18 and 29 years old with Graves' hyperthyroidism.

This clonotype was picked up a small number of times. For the CDR3, the DNA is TGTGCCACCAGCAGAGGCCGCGGGAGCGGGGGTTACAATGAGCAGTTCTTC. Protein sequence: CATSRGRGSGGYNEQFF. This chain connects TRBV15 to TRBJ2-1, with 8 bases aligning to TRBD2. J lost 4 bases, V lost 1 base, and 9 bases had no gene match. The CDR3 runs 17 residues. From germline, CDR1 is LNHNV and CDR2 YYDKDF (reference sequence).

This clonotype was detected a few times. This sequence joins TRBV29-1 and TRBJ2-1; D not resolved. Trimming took 0 bases from V and 4 from J, leaving 7 bases between them. There are 13 residues in the CDR3. CDR1 is SQVTM and CDR2 is ANQGSEA in the germline V gene. CDR3 in DNA: TGCAGCGTTGAAGAGCCCAGGTACAATGAGCAGTTCTTC. Translated, it gives CSVEEPRYNEQFF.

This clonotype appeared many times. The chain uses TRBV6-1 and TRBJ2-3; the D is unclear. CDR3 length equals 12 residues. V lost 8 bases to trimming and J lost 5 bases, with 11 bases between them. Germline V CDR1 and CDR2: MNHNS, SASEGT. In DNA form, the CDR3 reads TGTGCCAGCGTTTGGGGAAAAGATACGCAGTATTTT. Residues: CASVWGKDTQYF.

V usage is TRBV7-9 and J usage is TRBJ1-6; the D is unclear. Germline V gene data show CDR1 as SEHNR and CDR2 as FQNEAQ (reference sequence). The CDR3 consists of 14 residues. V lost 2 bases and J lost 7, with 9 bases in between. CDR3 DNA sequence: TGTGCCAGCAGCTTAATGGCGAAGAATTCACCCCTCCACTTT. Its translation is CASSLMAKNSPLHF.

Concerning this clonotype: This may be a read error, as it is one base from a much larger clone. The rearrangement uses TRBV20-1 and TRBJ1-3; no definite D call. CDR3 length equals 11 residues. The V gene's germline CDR1 is DFQATT and CDR2 SNEGSKA (reference sequence). Trimming removed 7 bases at V and 3 bases at J, with 7 bases between. The CDR3 bases are TGCAGTGTTGGGGATGGAAACACCATATATTTT. The encoded protein is CSVGDGNTIYF.

This chain links TRBV28 with TRBJ2-3; D is perhaps TRBD2 (6 bases). This CDR3 is 15 amino acids long. Deletions cut 10 bases from V and 2 bases from J, with 19 bases between. The germline V gene has CDR1 MDHEN and CDR2 SYDVKM. CDR3 nucleotide sequence: TGTGCCACCCGTGGGGCTAGCGACCCCACAGATACGCAGTATTTT. Its protein product is CATRGASDPTDTQYF.

This clonotype has a handful of counts. The chain employs TRBV7-8 and TRBJ1-5; TRBD1 aligns across 7 bases. This CDR3 spans 19 amino acids. Trimming cost V 5 bases and J 3 bases; bases outside gene matches: 19. CDR1 and CDR2 (germline): SGHVS, FQNEAQ. CDR3 nucleotides: TGTGCCAGCAGCCCTGGAGGAGGGGGCGCCTCTTTTAACAATCAGCCCCAGCATTTT. Amino acids: CASSPGGGGASFNNQPQHF.

The chain is built from TRBV6-1 and TRBJ2-7, with TRBD1 matching 8 bases. The CDR3 consists of 14 residues. Germline V CDR1 and CDR2: MNHNS, SASEGT. The ends lost 4 bases at V and 3 bases at J; junction bases unmatched: 5. This chain's CDR3 is CASSVRTGLYEQYF. The CDR3 coding sequence is TGTGCCAGCAGTGTCCGGACAGGGCTCTACGAGCAGTACTTC.

This clonotype showed up many times. The V and J genes are TRBV28 and TRBJ2-7, with TRBD1 matching over 10 bases. J was trimmed by 3 bases and V by 5 bases; bases with no gene match: 7. Germline values: CDR1 MDHEN, CDR2 SYDVKM. The CDR3 is 15 amino acids. The DNA for the CDR3 is TGTGCCAGCAGTCCCCGGCGGGACAGGGGCTACGAGCAGTACTTC. Translating gives CASSPRRDRGYEQYF.

This clonotype was counted at least ten times. The chain combines TRBV7-2 with TRBJ2-3, with 7 bases matching TRBD1. With V trimmed by 6 bases and J by 2 bases, 5 bases remained unmatched. This CDR3 comprises 14 residues. CDR1 SGHTA and CDR2 FQGNSA come from the germline V gene. In DNA, the CDR3 is TGTGCCAGCAGTTTTGACAGGGCCACAGATACGCAGTATTTT. Translated, it gives CASSFDRATDTQYF.